What follows describes a single TCR beta chain. This clone came up once. It lacks a known antigen. Qualities for individual bases were not recorded, and no much larger clone is one base off. These data are taken from a study of beta chain features in type 1 diabetes (dated by TCRdb to the late 2010s). Turning to the overall study: Mean age, gender distribution, total cell number and subset yield did not differ between patients and healthy donors. A total of 107,917,701 sorted cells were examined across all samples, and the number of cells per subset was strongly correlated with RNA yield. Regulatory and stem cell-like memory subsets were isolated from only 8 patients and about eight healthy donors, whereas naive and central memory subsets came from all 30 or so donors. In the study, recently diagnosed type 1 diabetes patients and matched healthy donors were compared on the TCRB repertoires of their sorted circulating CD4+ T cell subsets.

Each donor gave one peripheral blood draw, roughly 110 mL on average, collected into heparinised tubes. A BD FACSAria II was used to sort naive, central memory, regulatory and stem cell-like memory CD4+ T cells with a panel that included CD45RO, CCR7, CD25, CD127, CD95 and CD27. All sorted populations exceeded 98% purity. PBMCs were isolated right away by Lymphoprep density gradient centrifugation and were stained directly, without culture. So that batch effects would be minimized, each experiment stained and sorted samples in pairs, pairing one healthy donor with one patient. All of the isolated RNA was reverse transcribed with the High Capacity cDNA Reverse Transcription Kit, so expressed TCRB transcripts were sequenced. Deep immunoSEQ sequencing was applied to naive, central memory and regulatory T cell samples, giving an average of about 3.57 million total reads per sample. Sorted cells were lysed in RLT buffer and RNA was extracted with DNase-treated RNeasy Micro or Mini kits, depending on cell number. To prevent cross-contamination, every cell subset was processed on its own, while patient and healthy donor samples were processed together. TCRB sequences were amplified from cDNA with the immunoSEQ multiplex PCR, producing 87-bp fragments spanning the CDR3 region. Sequencing of the amplicons was done on the Illumina HiSeq platform. Under the source paper's analysis protocol: PCR bias was corrected computationally using synthetic template baselines, and reads within Hamming distance 2 were collapsed, with unmergeable singletons discarded. By aligning reads against IMGT, V, D and J genes, CDR3 length, and insertions or deletions at six rearrangement sites were assigned. Within each subset, clonotype counts were normalized to sorted cell number, after which true diversity and Gini coefficients were computed with the tcR R package. Repertoire sharing was quantified using the overlap coefficient calculated on TCRB nucleotide sequences. Out-of-frame TCRB sequences from naive cells were analyzed as a proxy for the pre-selection repertoire. TCRdb carries this immuneACCESS record with in-frame sequences only. Its versions omit some clonotypes, under half of them owing to an unresolved V gene in the studies checked, with the rest unexplained. The V and J calls and clone size were taken over from that table, and D and trimming were inferred from the DNA. Present in this sample are hundreds of thousands of clones, over 25% of which were seen just once. 0.05% to 0.065% of the sample lies in the top ten.

The investigation overall reported the following: The naive, central memory and regulatory TCRB repertoires appeared to resemble one another more closely among patients than among healthy donors. A moderate but significant shortening of TCRB CDR3 length was observed in type 1 diabetes patients in all four CD4+ subsets. Because the HLA sub-analyses included only small numbers of individuals, any influence of HLA type on TCRB rearrangement was left unresolved. At VDJ recombination sites, patients with type 1 diabetes made fewer insertions and deleted more nucleotides, a pattern implying thymic rearrangement abnormalities. PCR may preferentially amplify shorter templates, but because patient and control samples were amplified and corrected together, any resulting skew would affect both groups equally. Because cDNA rather than genomic DNA was sequenced, highly expressing activated cells could have been over-represented, although no difference in activation and CD3 levels was found between groups.

The CDR3 runs 19 amino acids, cysteine and phenylalanine included. Only the CDR3 part of the read is kept: 57 bases, read in frame from the first base. After removal of 0 bases from V and 0 bases from J, the junction retains 10 bases not matched to a gene. The germline V gene gives CDR1 as MGHRA and CDR2 as YSYEKL. Specimen: naive CD4+ T cells from blood. The sample's cell subset or site label is to be understood as: true naive CD4+ T cells. The chain uses TRBV4-1 and TRBJ2-3, with 9 central nucleotides matching TRBD2. This TCR came from a man younger than 30 in good health. CDR3 reads: CASSQDFPSGITSTDTQYF. Read as DNA, the sequence is TGCGCCAGCAGCCAAGATTTTCCTAGCGGGATCACTAGCACAGATACGCAGTATTTT.